The rows below give T cell receptor beta chains drawn from one sample of a study of T cells in Graves' hyperthyroidism and ophthalmopathy. TCRdb called the multiplex PCR reads again in MiXCR, with one record for every CDR3 protein. The table shows hundreds of thousands of distinct CDR3 sequences, with around 21% occurring only once. The sequencing sample was made of blood. The receptor set was obtained from a man aged 25 to 40 with Graves' ophthalmopathy. CDR3s include the opening cysteine and the closing phenylalanine or tryptophan. Fields, in order: J gene, D gene, V gene, clone size, CDR3 protein, CDR3 DNA. The D gene is left open where the match is weak. Only some rows state a clone size, as once, few, many or a class for expanded clones.

TRBJ1-1	.	TRBV5-5	few	CASSPHREGKTEAFF	TGTGCCAGCAGCCCCCACAGGGAAGGAAAAACTGAAGCTTTCTTT
TRBJ2-3	TRBD1	TRBV13	many	CASSPEGDRDTDTQYF	TGTGCCAGCAGCCCGGAGGGGGACAGGGACACAGATACGCAGTATTTT
TRBJ1-4	.	TRBV11-2	.	CASSLALRAELFF	TGTGCCAGCAGCTTAGCGTTGAGGGCAGAACTGTTTTTT
TRBJ2-1	TRBD2	TRBV3-1	.	CASSHLRTSGSDEQFF	TGTGCCAGCAGCCATTTGAGGACTAGCGGGAGCGATGAGCAGTTCTTC
TRBJ2-7	.	TRBV12-3/TRBV12-4	.	CASSIGPGTNEQYF	TGTGCCAGCAGTATAGGACCAGGTACTAACGAGCAGTACTTC
TRBJ1-5	.	TRBV28	many	CASSFRISNQPQHF	TGTGCCAGCAGTTTTCGGATTAGCAATCAGCCCCAGCATTTT
TRBJ1-2	.	TRBV20-1	many	CSAREWDYGYTF	TGCAGTGCTAGAGAGTGGGACTATGGCTACACCTTC
TRBJ2-5	.	TRBV7-2	many	CASSLRGMYQETQYF	TGTGCCAGCAGCTTAAGGGGGATGTACCAAGAGACCCAGTACTTC
TRBJ2-3	TRBD2	TRBV27	few	CASSLSSGSIWADTQYF	TGTGCCAGCAGTTTATCTAGCGGGAGTATTTGGGCAGATACGCAGTATTTT
TRBJ2-2	TRBD2	TRBV7-8	few	CASSRLAANTGELFF	TGTGCCAGCTCGCGACTAGCGGCGAACACCGGGGAGCTGTTTTTT
TRBJ2-1	TRBD2	TRBV9	.	CASSSSSGSPSYNEQFF	TGTGCCAGCAGCTCCAGTAGCGGGAGTCCATCCTACAATGAGCAGTTCTTC
TRBJ2-1	.	TRBV10-3	.	CAISVADDGLYNEQFF	TGTGCCATCAGTGTTGCCGATGACGGACTGTACAATGAGCAGTTCTTC
TRBJ2-3	TRBD2	TRBV7-9	many	CASSSPPGAGGPMIEDTQYF	TGTGCCAGCAGCTCACCCCCTGGAGCGGGAGGGCCCATGATTGAAGATACGCAGTATTTT
TRBJ1-1	TRBD1	TRBV7-6	many	CASALRQGEDNTEAFF	TGTGCCAGCGCCCTCCGACAGGGGGAAGATAACACTGAAGCTTTCTTT
TRBJ2-1	TRBD2	TRBV3-1	.	CASSQIAGEGNEQFF	TGTGCCAGCAGCCAAATAGCGGGAGAGGGCAATGAGCAGTTCTTC
TRBJ2-3	.	TRBV11-2	many	CASTQGTDTQYF	TGTGCCAGCACACAGGGCACAGATACGCAGTATTTT
TRBJ2-4	TRBD1	TRBV5-1	.	CASSLFRQGAISAKNIQYF	TGCGCCAGCAGCTTGTTTAGGCAGGGGGCTATCTCAGCCAAAAACATTCAGTACTTC
TRBJ1-5	.	TRBV27	.	CASSTGPYMGNQPQHF	TGTGCCAGCAGTACCGGGCCGTATATGGGCAATCAGCCCCAGCATTTT
TRBJ2-1	TRBD2	TRBV6-1	.	CASSLDPLAATYNEQFF	TGTGCCAGCAGTCTTGATCCCCTAGCGGCAACCTACAATGAGCAGTTCTTC
TRBJ2-7	TRBD2	TRBV6-1	many	CASIAAGSYEQYF	TGTGCCAGCATCGCAGCGGGAAGTTACGAGCAGTACTTC
TRBJ1-4	.	TRBV29-1	few	CSVELPGPRREKLFF	TGCAGCGTTGAATTACCGGGACCTAGAAGGGAAAAACTGTTTTTT
TRBJ2-2	.	TRBV28	.	CASRARWGFGIVGELFF	TGTGCCAGCAGAGCCCGGTGGGGATTCGGTATTGTAGGGGAGCTGTTTTTT
TRBJ1-6	.	TRBV15	few	CATSRDRLANSPLHF	TGTGCCACCAGCAGAGATCGGCTAGCTAATTCACCCCTCCACTTT
TRBJ1-1	.	TRBV27	many	CASRGSPAEAFF	TGTGCCAGCAGGGGTTCGCCGGCTGAAGCTTTCTTT
TRBJ1-3	.	TRBV4-1	.	CASSQSTVGSGNTIYF	TGCGCCAGCAGCCAGTCAACAGTGGGCTCTGGAAACACCATATATTTT
TRBJ1-5	.	TRBV5-1	many	CASSLGPTGDQPQHF	TGCGCCAGCAGCTTGGGACCGACAGGAGATCAGCCCCAGCATTTT
TRBJ2-7	TRBD2	TRBV20-1	.	CSARPSLAGNYEQYF	TGCAGTGCTAGACCCTCACTAGCGGGGAACTACGAGCAGTACTTC
TRBJ2-7	TRBD1	TRBV18	many	CASSPTGYNEQYF	TGTGCCAGCTCACCGACAGGGTACAACGAGCAGTACTTC
TRBJ2-3	.	TRBV4-2	.	CASSQDRGGPDTQYF	TGTGCCAGCAGCCAAGATCGGGGAGGCCCAGATACGCAGTATTTT
TRBJ2-1	TRBD2	TRBV7-6	few	CASSLGVGGLSYNEQFF	TGTGCCAGCAGCTTAGGGGTGGGAGGGTTGTCCTACAATGAGCAGTTCTTC
TRBJ2-7	TRBD2	TRBV7-2	.	CASSLRTQRGFYEQYF	TGTGCCAGCAGCCTCCGGACGCAGCGGGGGTTCTACGAGCAGTACTTC
TRBJ2-2	TRBD1	TRBV18	.	CASSPSGQANTGELFF	TGTGCCAGCTCACCTTCGGGACAGGCGAACACCGGGGAGCTGTTTTTT
TRBJ2-5	.	TRBV7-9	many	CARIILRHQETQYF	TGTGCCAGGATCATCCTAAGACACCAAGAGACCCAGTACTTC
TRBJ1-5	.	TRBV5-1	.	CASSPGEGLEQPQHF	TGCGCCAGCAGCCCTGGCGAGGGGCTTGAGCAGCCCCAGCATTTT
TRBJ2-1	TRBD2	TRBV19	.	CASRPFSGLAAGNEQFF	TGTGCCAGTAGACCCTTTTCGGGACTAGCGGCCGGGAATGAGCAGTTCTTC
TRBJ2-2	.	TRBV29-1	few	CSVTGTRTTGELFF	TGCAGCGTTACCGGGACACGGACCACCGGGGAGCTGTTTTTT
TRBJ2-1	.	TRBV6-2/TRBV6-3	.	CASSQKPHQLGSYNEQFF	TGTGCCAGCAGCCAAAAACCCCACCAGCTCGGGTCCTACAATGAGCAGTTCTTC
TRBJ1-1	.	TRBV7-2	many	CASSRQRNTEAFF	TGTGCCAGCAGCCGACAAAGGAACACTGAAGCTTTCTTT
TRBJ1-1	.	TRBV2	many	CASSAGPNTEAFF	TGTGCCAGCAGTGCTGGACCCAACACTGAAGCTTTCTTT
TRBJ2-5	.	TRBV18	few	CASSPGRLLEETQYF	TGTGCCAGCTCACCGGGACGCCTCCTTGAGGAGACCCAGTACTTC
TRBJ2-7	TRBD1	TRBV27	few	CASSLPSRGQEKDYEQYF	TGTGCCAGCAGTCTCCCCTCGCGCGGACAGGAGAAGGACTACGAGCAGTACTTC
TRBJ2-3	TRBD2	TRBV5-1	few	CASSPAGGSADTQYF	TGCGCCAGCAGCCCCGCGGGAGGCTCCGCCGATACGCAGTATTTT
TRBJ2-1	.	TRBV29-1	few	CSVEVVRERAGEQFF	TGCAGCGTTGAAGTAGTCAGGGAGAGAGCAGGCGAGCAGTTCTTC
TRBJ1-5	.	TRBV27	few	CASMSGGNQPQHF	TGTGCCAGCATGTCAGGGGGCAATCAGCCCCAGCATTTT
TRBJ2-1	TRBD1	TRBV29-1	few	CSVVGQESSYNEQFF	TGCAGCGTTGTTGGACAGGAGAGCTCCTACAATGAGCAGTTCTTC
TRBJ2-3	.	TRBV20-1	many	CSAGSFAGPTPSTDTQYF	TGCAGTGCTGGGTCCTTCGCGGGACCCACCCCTAGCACAGATACGCAGTATTTT
TRBJ1-1	TRBD1	TRBV11-2	.	CASSPAGQGQWDTEAFF	TGTGCCAGCAGCCCGGCGGGACAGGGGCAATGGGACACTGAAGCTTTCTTT
TRBJ2-6	.	TRBV19	.	CASSKVTSGANVLTF	TGTGCCAGTAGTAAGGTCACCTCTGGGGCCAACGTCCTGACTTTC
TRBJ2-5	TRBD1	TRBV19	few	CASSMTGGSETQYF	TGTGCCAGTAGTATGACAGGGGGCTCGGAGACCCAGTACTTC
TRBJ1-1	TRBD1	TRBV4-3	.	CASSQRDRVTKEAFF	TGCGCCAGCAGCCAGCGCGACAGGGTAACTAAAGAAGCTTTCTTT
TRBJ1-2	TRBD1	TRBV2	.	CASITGVYGYTF	TGTGCCAGCATCACAGGGGTCTATGGCTACACCTTC
TRBJ2-1	.	TRBV5-1	many	CASSSSGTGFDEQFF	TGCGCCAGCAGCTCCTCCGGGACTGGCTTCGATGAGCAGTTCTTC
TRBJ2-1	TRBD2	TRBV7-3	.	CASSSAGAGGGDEQFF	TGTGCCAGCAGCTCGGCGGGAGCGGGAGGGGGCGATGAGCAGTTCTTC
TRBJ1-1	TRBD1	TRBV6-2/TRBV6-3	many	CASRGTGESTEAFF	TGTGCCAGCAGGGGGACAGGGGAAAGCACTGAAGCTTTCTTT